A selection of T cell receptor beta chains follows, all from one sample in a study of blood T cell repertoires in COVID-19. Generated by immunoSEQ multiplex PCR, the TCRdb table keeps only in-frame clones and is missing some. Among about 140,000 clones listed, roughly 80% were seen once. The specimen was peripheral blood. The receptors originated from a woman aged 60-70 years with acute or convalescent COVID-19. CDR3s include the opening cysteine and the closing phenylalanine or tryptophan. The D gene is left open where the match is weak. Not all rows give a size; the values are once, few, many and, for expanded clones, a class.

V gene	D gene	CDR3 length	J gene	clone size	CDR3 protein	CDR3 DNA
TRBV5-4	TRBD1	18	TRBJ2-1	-	CASSLARIRTGGVYEQFF	TGTGCCAGCAGCTTGGCCCGGATTCGGACAGGGGGCGTCTATGAGCAGTTCTTC
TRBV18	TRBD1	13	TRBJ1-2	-	CASSPQGAYGYTF	TGTGCCAGCTCACCACAGGGGGCCTATGGCTACACCTTC
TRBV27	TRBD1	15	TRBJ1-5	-	CASRGQGVSNQPQHF	TGTGCCAGCAGGGGACAGGGGGTCAGCAATCAGCCCCAGCATTTT
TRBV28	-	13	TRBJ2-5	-	CASSPPSPETQYF	TGTGCCAGCAGTCCCCCGTCTCCAGAGACCCAGTACTTC
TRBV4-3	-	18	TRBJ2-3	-	CASSRLLETDIYTDTQYF	TGCGCCAGCAGCCGCCTACTCGAAACAGACATTTACACAGATACGCAGTATTTT
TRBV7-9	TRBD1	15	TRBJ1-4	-	CASSSPRQGYEKLFF	TGTGCCAGCAGCTCTCCTCGACAGGGGTATGAAAAACTGTTTTTT
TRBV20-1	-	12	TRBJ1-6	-	CSASVRGSPLHF	TGCAGTGCTAGTGTACGAGGCTCACCCCTCCACTTT
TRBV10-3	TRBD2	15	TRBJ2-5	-	CAISEWTSGKETQYF	TGTGCCATCAGTGAGTGGACTAGCGGGAAAGAGACCCAGTACTTC
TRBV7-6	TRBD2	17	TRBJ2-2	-	CASSLGLAGGLTGELFF	TGTGCCAGCAGCCTAGGACTAGCGGGAGGGTTAACCGGGGAGCTGTTTTTT
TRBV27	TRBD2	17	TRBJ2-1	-	CASSIQRLAGGYNEQFF	TGTGCCAGCAGTATACAGAGACTAGCGGGAGGGTACAATGAGCAGTTCTTC
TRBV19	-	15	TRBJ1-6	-	CASSIGTPKNSPLHF	TGTGCCAGTAGTATCGGGACACCGAAAAATTCACCCCTCCACTTT
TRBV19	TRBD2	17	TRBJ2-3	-	CASSTLDSAAGGGTQYF	TGTGCCAGTAGTACCCTGGACTCCGCCGCCGGGGGAGGGACGCAGTATTTT
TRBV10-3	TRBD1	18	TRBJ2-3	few	CAISESRRQGARTDTQYF	TGTGCCATCAGTGAGTCCCGAAGGCAGGGGGCTCGCACAGATACGCAGTATTTT
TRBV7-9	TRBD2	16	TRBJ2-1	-	CASSVSGTNTNNEQFF	TGTGCCAGCAGCGTATCCGGGACTAACACAAACAATGAGCAGTTCTTC
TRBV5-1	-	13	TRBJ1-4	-	CASSLGGDEKLFF	TGCGCCAGCAGCTTAGGAGGGGATGAAAAACTGTTTTTT
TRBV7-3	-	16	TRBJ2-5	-	CASSLNLGNQQETQYF	TGTGCCAGCAGCTTAAACCTCGGGAACCAACAAGAGACCCAGTACTTC
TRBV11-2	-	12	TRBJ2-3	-	CASSLRVDTQYF	TGTGCCAGCAGCCTCAGGGTGGATACGCAGTATTTT
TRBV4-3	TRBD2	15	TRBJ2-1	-	CASSHGLARDNEQFF	TGCGCCAGCAGCCACGGACTAGCGAGGGACAATGAGCAGTTCTTC
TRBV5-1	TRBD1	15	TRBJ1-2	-	CASSSTGGLVNGYTF	TGCGCCAGCAGCTCTACAGGGGGCCTAGTGAATGGCTACACCTTC
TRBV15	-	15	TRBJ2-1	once	CATSRDPQGPNEQFF	TGTGCCACCAGCAGAGATCCGCAGGGTCCCAATGAGCAGTTCTTC
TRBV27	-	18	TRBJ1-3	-	CASSLYGRDSSSGNTIYF	TGTGCCAGCAGTTTATACGGGCGGGACTCCTCCTCTGGAAACACCATATATTTT
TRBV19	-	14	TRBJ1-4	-	CASSRMGGGGKLFF	TGTGCCAGTAGTAGGATGGGCGGGGGGGGAAAACTGTTTTTT
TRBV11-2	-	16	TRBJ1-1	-	CASSIFGGRQTLEAFF	TGTGCCAGCAGCATTTTCGGCGGGAGACAAACCCTTGAAGCTTTCTTT
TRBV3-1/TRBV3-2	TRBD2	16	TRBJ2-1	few	CASSQAGLQTGDEQFF	TGTGCCAGCAGCCAAGCGGGACTACAGACGGGGGATGAGCAGTTCTTC
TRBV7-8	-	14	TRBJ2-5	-	CANSLDYSRETQYF	TGTGCCAACAGCTTAGATTACTCCCGAGAGACCCAGTACTTC
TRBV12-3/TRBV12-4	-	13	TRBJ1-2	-	CASSTSRNYGYTF	TGTGCCAGCAGTACCTCACGGAACTATGGCTACACCTTC
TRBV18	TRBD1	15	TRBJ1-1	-	CASSSGGRGLIEAFF	TGTGCCAGCTCGTCCGGCGGCAGGGGGCTGATTGAAGCTTTCTTT
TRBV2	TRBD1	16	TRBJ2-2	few	CASSDSRDRGPGELFF	TGTGCCAGCAGCGATTCACGGGACAGGGGACCCGGGGAGCTGTTTTTT
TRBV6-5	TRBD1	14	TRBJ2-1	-	CASSRLQGVGEQFF	TGTGCCAGCAGCCGCCTGCAGGGGGTCGGTGAGCAGTTCTTC
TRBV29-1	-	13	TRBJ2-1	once	CSVPQEGTNEQFF	TGCAGCGTCCCGCAGGAGGGGACGAATGAGCAGTTCTTC
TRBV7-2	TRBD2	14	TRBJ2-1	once	CASSPGLAGGEQFF	TGTGCCAGTTCACCGGGACTAGCGGGAGGAGAGCAGTTCTTC
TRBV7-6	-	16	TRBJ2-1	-	CASSSPRGASYNEQFF	TGTGCCAGCAGCTCCCCCCGGGGGGCCTCCTACAATGAGCAGTTCTTC
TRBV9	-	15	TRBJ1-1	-	CASSVVETVPPEAFF	TGTGCCAGCAGCGTAGTTGAGACAGTGCCTCCTGAAGCTTTCTTT
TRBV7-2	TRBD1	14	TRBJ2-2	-	CASSITGGTGELFF	TGTGCCAGCAGCATTACAGGGGGGACCGGGGAGCTGTTTTTT
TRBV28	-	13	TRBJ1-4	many	CASRPRGREKLFF	TGTGCCAGCAGGCCTAGGGGTCGTGAAAAACTGTTTTTT
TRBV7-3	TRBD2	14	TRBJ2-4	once	CASSSEPLTSQIYF	TGTGCCAGCAGCTCCGAGCCCCTGACTAGCCAGATATACTTC
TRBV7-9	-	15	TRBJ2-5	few	CASSLAGQSQATQYF	TGTGCCAGCAGCTTAGCCGGCCAATCCCAGGCGACCCAGTACTTC
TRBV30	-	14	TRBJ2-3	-	CAWSAGTSTDTQYF	TGTGCCTGGAGTGCCGGGACTAGCACAGATACGCAGTATTTT
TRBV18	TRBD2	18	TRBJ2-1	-	CASSPPLGLAGVYNEQFF	TGTGCCAGCTCACCACCGTTGGGTCTAGCGGGAGTCTACAATGAGCAGTTCTTC
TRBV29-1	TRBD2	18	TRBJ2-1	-	CSVEDSLIAGGSYNEQFF	TGCAGCGTTGAAGATTCACTGATAGCGGGAGGGTCCTACAATGAGCAGTTCTTC
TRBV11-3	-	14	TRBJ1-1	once	CASSLVYQGTEAFF	TGTGCCAGCAGCTTAGTTTATCAGGGCACTGAAGCTTTCTTT